These 8 T cell receptor beta chains were sequenced from one sample in a study of blood T cell repertoires in COVID-19. Generated by immunoSEQ multiplex PCR, the TCRdb table keeps only in-frame clones and is missing some. The table includes 300,000 to 350,000 clones, more than 80% detected once. Sequencing input: peripheral blood. Source of these receptors: a woman aged 25 to 39 with COVID-19, enrolled during active disease.

The rearrangement uses TRBV19 and TRBJ1-1; D possibly corresponds to TRBD1 (5 bases). Germline CDR1 and CDR2: LNHDA and SQIVND (reference sequence). Trimming stripped 1 base from V and 6 bases from J, with 18 bases between. The CDR3 length is 16 residues. The CDR3 loop reads CASSIGQGINNAEAFF. CDR3 DNA: TGTGCCAGTAGTATAGGGCAGGGAATAAACAACGCTGAAGCTTTCTTT.

The rearrangement uses TRBV13 and TRBJ1-3, with a possible D match to TRBD1 (6 bases). CDR3 length: 16 amino acids. Germline lookup yields CDR1 PRHDT and CDR2 FYEKMQ (reference sequence). V lost 0 bases to trimming and J lost 0 bases, with 9 bases between them. CDR3 region: CASSLGLGGSGNTIYF. The CDR3 DNA follows: TGTGCCAGCAGCTTAGGTTTAGGGGGCTCTGGAAACACCATATATTTT.

About this clone: One end of the junction is discordant with germline, which a read error may explain. The chain joins TRBV6-1 to TRBJ1-6; 7 bases match TRBD1. From germline, CDR1 is MNHNS and CDR2 SASEGT. The CDR3 totals 16 residues. The CDR3 DNA is TGTGCCAGCAGTAAAGCTTTGGGGACAGCAGGTTCACCCCTCCACTTT. Translating gives CASSKALGTAGSPLHF.

V and J are TRBV9 and TRBJ2-7; TRBD1 matches 10 bases. Germline loops: CDR1 SGDLS, CDR2 YYNGEE. The CDR3 is 15 residues long. V shed 4 bases, J shed 2 bases, and the junction held 6 bases outside the gene matches. The CDR3 is CASSLTGTGAYEQYF. Here the CDR3 DNA reads TGTGCCAGCAGCTTAACCGGGACAGGGGCCTACGAGCAGTACTTC. The full variable domain, rest sourced from reference TRBV9 and TRBJ2-7, is DSGVTQTPKHLITATGQRVTLRCSPRSGDLSVYWYQQSLDQGLQFLIQYYNGEERAKGNILERFSAQQFPDLHSELNLSSLELGDSALYFCASSLTGTGAYEQYFGPGTRLTVT.

The chain employs TRBV6-5 and TRBJ2-2; TRBD1 aligns across 8 bases. V gave up 2 bases and J gave up 2 bases; unmatched junction bases: 1. This CDR3 has 15 amino acids. Germline V gene lookup returns CDR1 MNHEY and CDR2 SVGAGI. Written as DNA, the CDR3 is TGTGCCAGCAGTTACGGGACAGGAAACACCGGGGAGCTGTTTTTT. Amino acid sequence: CASSYGTGNTGELFF.

The chain recombines TRBV6-5 with TRBJ2-2; 7 bases fit TRBD1. The germline V gene encodes CDR1 MNHEY and CDR2 SVGAGI. The CDR3 extends over 15 amino acids. V dropped 5 bases and J dropped 4; count of bases not matched to a gene: 7. The CDR3 protein is CASSTGTAATGELFF. The DNA of the CDR3 is TGTGCCAGCAGTACCGGGACAGCGGCCACCGGGGAGCTGTTTTTT.

J is TRBJ2-3 and V is TRBV7-9, with D unresolved. Germline CDR1 reads SEHNR; CDR2 reads FQNEAQ (reference sequence). CDR3 length equals 11 residues. Trimming removed 5 bases from V and 3 bases from J, with 3 bases in between. The CDR3 DNA reads TGTGCCAGCAGCGTAACAGATACGCAGTATTTT. Translating gives CASSVTDTQYF.

This sequence joins TRBV2 and TRBJ2-7, with 7 bases lining up with TRBD2. The CDR3 contains 12 residues. Germline V gives CDR1 SNHLY, CDR2 FYNNEI. J was trimmed by 7 bases and V by 6 bases; bases with no gene match: 6. CDR3 in DNA: TGTGCCAGCAGAGGACTAGACCGGGAGCAGTACTTC. It specifies CASRGLDREQYF. Looking up the rest from reference TRBV2 and TRBJ2-7 gives the full variable domain: EPEVTQTPSHQVTQMGQEVILRCVPISNHLYFYWYRQILGQKVEFLVSFYNNEISEKSEIFDDQFSVERPDGSNFTLKIRSTKLEDSAMYFCASRGLDREQYFGPGTRLTVT.